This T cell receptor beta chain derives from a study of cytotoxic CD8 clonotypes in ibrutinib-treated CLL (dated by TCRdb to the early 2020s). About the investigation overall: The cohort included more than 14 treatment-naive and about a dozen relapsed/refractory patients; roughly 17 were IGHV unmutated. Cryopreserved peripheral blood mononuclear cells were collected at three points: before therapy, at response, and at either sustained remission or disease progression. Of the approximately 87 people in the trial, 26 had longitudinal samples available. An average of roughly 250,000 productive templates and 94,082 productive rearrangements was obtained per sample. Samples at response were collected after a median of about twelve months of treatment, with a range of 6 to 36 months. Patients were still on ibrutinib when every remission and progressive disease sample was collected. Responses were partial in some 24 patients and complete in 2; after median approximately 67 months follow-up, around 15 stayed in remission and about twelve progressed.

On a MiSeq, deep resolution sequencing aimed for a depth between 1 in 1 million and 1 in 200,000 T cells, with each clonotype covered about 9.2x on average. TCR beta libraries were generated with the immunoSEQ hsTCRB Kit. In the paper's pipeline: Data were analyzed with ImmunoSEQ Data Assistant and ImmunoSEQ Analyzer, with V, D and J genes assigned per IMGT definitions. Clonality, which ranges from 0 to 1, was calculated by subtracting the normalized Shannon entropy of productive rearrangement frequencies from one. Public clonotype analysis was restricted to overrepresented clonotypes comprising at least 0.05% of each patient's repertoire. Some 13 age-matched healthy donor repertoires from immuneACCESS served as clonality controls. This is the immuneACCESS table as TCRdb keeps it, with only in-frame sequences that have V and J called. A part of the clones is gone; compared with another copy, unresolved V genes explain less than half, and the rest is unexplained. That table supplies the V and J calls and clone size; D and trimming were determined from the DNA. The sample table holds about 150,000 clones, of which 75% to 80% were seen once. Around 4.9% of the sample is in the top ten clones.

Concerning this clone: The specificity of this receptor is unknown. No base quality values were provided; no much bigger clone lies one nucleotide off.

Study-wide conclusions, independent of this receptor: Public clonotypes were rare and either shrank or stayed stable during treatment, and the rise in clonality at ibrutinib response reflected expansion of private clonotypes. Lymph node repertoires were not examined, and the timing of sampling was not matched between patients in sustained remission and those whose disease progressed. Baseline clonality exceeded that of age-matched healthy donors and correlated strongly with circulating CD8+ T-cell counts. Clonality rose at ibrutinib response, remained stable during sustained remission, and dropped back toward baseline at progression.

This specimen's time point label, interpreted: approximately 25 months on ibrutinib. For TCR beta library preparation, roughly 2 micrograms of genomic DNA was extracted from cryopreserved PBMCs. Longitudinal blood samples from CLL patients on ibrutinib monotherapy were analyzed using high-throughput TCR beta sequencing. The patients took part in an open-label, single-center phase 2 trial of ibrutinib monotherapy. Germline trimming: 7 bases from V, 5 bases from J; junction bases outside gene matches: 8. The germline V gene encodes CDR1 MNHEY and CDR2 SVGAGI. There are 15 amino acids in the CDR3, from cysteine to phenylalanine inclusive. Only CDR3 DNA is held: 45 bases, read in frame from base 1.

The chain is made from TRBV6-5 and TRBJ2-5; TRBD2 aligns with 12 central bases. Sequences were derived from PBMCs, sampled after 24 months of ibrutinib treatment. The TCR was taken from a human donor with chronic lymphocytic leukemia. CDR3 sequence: CASTSSGGAEETQYF. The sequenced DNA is TGTGCCAGCACCTCTAGCGGGGGGGCAGAGGAGACCCAGTACTTC.